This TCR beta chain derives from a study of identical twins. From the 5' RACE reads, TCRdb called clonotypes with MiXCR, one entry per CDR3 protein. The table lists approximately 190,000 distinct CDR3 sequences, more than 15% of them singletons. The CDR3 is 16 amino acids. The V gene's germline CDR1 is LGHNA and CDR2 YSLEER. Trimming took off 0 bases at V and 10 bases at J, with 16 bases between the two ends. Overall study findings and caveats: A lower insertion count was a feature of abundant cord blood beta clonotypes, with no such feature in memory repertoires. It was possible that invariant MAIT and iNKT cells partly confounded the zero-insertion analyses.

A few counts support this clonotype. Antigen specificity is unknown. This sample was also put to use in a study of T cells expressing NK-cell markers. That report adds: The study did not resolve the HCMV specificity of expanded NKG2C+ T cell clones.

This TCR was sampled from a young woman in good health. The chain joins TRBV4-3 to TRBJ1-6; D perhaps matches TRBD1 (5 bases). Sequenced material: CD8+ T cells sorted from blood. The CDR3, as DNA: TGCGCCAGCAGCCAAGAAGGGACGAGGCCGGGCTCACCCCTCCACTTT. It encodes CASSQEGTRPGSPLHF.